These 6 T cell receptor beta chains were all obtained from the same sample, sequenced in a study of T cell responses to AZD1222 COVID-19 vaccine. The assay was immunoSEQ multiplex PCR, and TCRdb's table has in-frame clones only and misses some. The sample holds around 220,000 clones, approximately 94% seen once. The source material was peripheral blood, sampled 28 days after the second dose of the MenACWY control vaccine. These receptors originate from an adult who received the MenACWY meningococcal vaccine as a control.

The V gene is TRBV19, the J gene TRBJ2-7; 11 bases are shared with TRBD1. Per germline, CDR1 LNHDA and CDR2 SQIVND (reference sequence). With 5 bases clipped from V and 3 bases from J, the junction kept 3 bases outside the gene matches. This CDR3 is 14 amino acids long. This chain's CDR3 is CASSAGQGVYEQYF. DNA of the CDR3: TGTGCCAGTAGTGCGGGACAGGGGGTCTACGAGCAGTACTTC.

V and J are TRBV27 and TRBJ2-1; D possibly uses TRBD1 or TRBD2 (7 bases each). This CDR3 contains 14 residues. Germline V gives CDR1 MNHEY, CDR2 SMNVEV (reference sequence). V lost 5 bases, J lost 9 bases, and 17 bases lay in between. The CDR3 bases are TGTGCCAGCAGTGTAATACAGGGGAGGGGTGAGCAGTTCTTC. This sequence encodes CASSVIQGRGEQFF.

The CDR3 nucleotides are TGCAGCGTTGAAGCTCACGGGGAGGGTAGGGGCTATGGCTACACCTTC. Translation gives CSVEAHGEGRGYGYTF. This chain joins TRBV29-1 and TRBJ1-2, with a possible D match to TRBD1 (5 bases). Germline CDR1 and CDR2: SQVTM and ANQGSEA. V was shortened by 1 base and J by 4 bases, with 19 bases between the two germline ends. This CDR3 is 16 amino acids long.

The chain is built from TRBV2 and TRBJ2-1; D is possibly TRBD2 (5 bases). CDR3 length: 13 amino acids. Germline V gives CDR1 SNHLY, CDR2 FYNNEI. Trimming took off 3 bases at V and 7 bases at J, with 10 bases between the two ends. CDR3 sequence (DNA): TGTGCCAGCAGTGATCCGCGGGTTAATGAGCAGTTCTTC. It is translated as CASSDPRVNEQFF.

This chain uses TRBV13 with TRBJ2-3; no clear D. Germline CDR1 reads PRHDT; CDR2 reads FYEKMQ (reference sequence). There are 16 residues in the CDR3. The V gene lost 0 bases and the J gene lost 3 bases, with 13 bases spanning the gap. CDR3 DNA sequence: TGTGCCAGCAGCTTAGGAGCTTCCTACAGAACAGATACGCAGTATTTT. It codes for CASSLGASYRTDTQYF.

V and J are TRBV3-1 (or the pseudogene TRBV3-2) and TRBJ1-4, with 8 nucleotides matching TRBD1. The CDR3 spans 15 residues. Trimming removed 3 bases from V and 11 bases from J; junction bases left unmatched: 11. Germline V gene lookup returns CDR1 LGHDT and CDR2 YNNKEL (reference sequence). Written as DNA, the CDR3 is TGTGCCAGCAGCCAGAGACAGGGGCCCCTTCTGAAACTGTTTTTT. Its translation is CASSQRQGPLLKLFF.